This record concerns one T cell receptor (beta chain) sequence. The CDR3 spans 13 residues. Germline-derived CDR1 and CDR2 are SSHAT and FNYEAQ (reference sequence). Healthy Finnish infants undergoing corrective surgery for congenital heart defects provided the donor material. This entry belongs to a study of human thymus T cells. Using immunoSEQ multiplex PCR, the repertoire was profiled, and TCRdb retains in-frame clones only, with some absent. The profile shows around 45,000 clones, 95% of them singletons. Specimen: blood. The V call is TRBV7-7, the J call TRBJ2-7, with 7 bases that match TRBD2. The receptor was derived from a girl less than two years old with a congenital heart defect but otherwise immunologically healthy. The CDR3 region is CASSAGETGEQYF. The DNA of the CDR3 is TGTGCTAGCTCCGCGGGGGAGACGGGCGAGCAGTACTTC.